What follows are 16 T cell receptor beta chains derived from one specimen sequenced in a study of OX40 agonist ivuxolimab in advanced cancers. This table comes from immunoSEQ multiplex PCR, and its TCRdb copy is limited to in-frame clones, with some not included. Of under 95,000 clones listed, more than 80% are singletons. The specimen comprised CD4+ or CD8+ T cells sorted from blood, sampled in a trial of the OX40 agonist ivuxolimab. The origin of the receptors is an adult with an advanced solid tumor such as melanoma, head and neck, liver or kidney cancer.

The chain carries TRBV5-1 and TRBJ1-1; no reliable D call. V was clipped by 1 base and J by 0 bases, with 7 bases between them. The length of the CDR3 is 14 residues. CDR1 SGHRS and CDR2 YFSETQ come from the germline V gene. The CDR3 coding sequence is TGCGCCAGCAGCTTGACGGGCATGAACACTGAAGCTTTCTTT. Its translation is CASSLTGMNTEAFF.

The rearrangement links TRBV7-9 to TRBJ1-1; no definite D call. Trimming took off 0 bases at V and 2 bases at J, with 4 bases between the two ends. Germline V gene sequence: CDR1 SEHNR, CDR2 FQNEAQ (reference sequence). The CDR3 consists of 13 residues. The CDR3 DNA reads as TGTGCCAGCAGCTTAGCACAAAACACTGAAGCTTTCTTT. Protein product: CASSLAQNTEAFF.

V is TRBV5-6 and J is TRBJ1-2, with TRBD1 matching 11 bases. CDR1 is SGHDT and CDR2 is YYEEEE in the germline V gene. The CDR3 consists of 15 residues. With 1 base clipped from V and 7 bases from J, the junction kept 6 bases outside the gene matches. The CDR3 reads CASSLFGQGAGGYTF. The CDR3, as DNA: TGTGCCAGCAGCTTGTTTGGACAGGGGGCTGGTGGCTACACCTTC.

The chain couples TRBV6-5 to TRBJ2-4; D uncertain. The CDR3 spans 15 residues. The V end lost 5 bases, the J end lost 0 bases, and 11 bases lay between the germline ends. Germline loops: CDR1 MNHEY, CDR2 SVGAGI. The CDR3 loop is CASSPLALAKNIQYF. For the CDR3, the DNA is TGTGCCAGCAGTCCGCTCGCGTTAGCCAAAAACATTCAGTACTTC.

The chain employs TRBV10-3 and TRBJ1-3, with D uncertain. The V and J ends lost 2 bases and 0 bases respectively, with 5 bases between them. Germline loops: CDR1 ENHRY, CDR2 SYGVKD. The CDR3 is 14 amino acids. As DNA, the CDR3 is TGTGCCATCAGTGAGCCGGTCTCTGGAAACACCATATATTTT. Protein: CAISEPVSGNTIYF.

V is TRBV7-2 and J is TRBJ2-7; maybe TRBD2 (5 bases). The CDR3 has 14 residues. Trimming stripped 2 bases from V and 4 bases from J, with 12 bases between. Germline CDR1 SGHTA, CDR2 FQGNSA. CDR3 in DNA: TGTGCCAGCAGCTTACCGGGGTCGGTTTACGAGCAGTACTTC. It yields the protein CASSLPGSVYEQYF.

The chain combines TRBV5-4 with TRBJ1-1, with 8 positions matching TRBD1. The CDR3 is made up of 13 amino acids. In germline, CDR1 is SGHNT, CDR2 YYREEE (reference sequence). The junction had 7 bases not matched to a gene; V was cut back by 5 bases and J by 7 bases. In DNA, the CDR3 is TGTGCCAGCAGGCCCGCAGGGGGCATTGAAGCTTTCTTT. It encodes CASRPAGGIEAFF.

The chain carries TRBV5-1 and TRBJ2-2; possibly TRBD1 or TRBD2 for D (5 bases each). Germline V CDR1 and CDR2: SGHRS, YFSETQ. The CDR3 is 17 residues long. The V and J ends lost 4 bases and 0 bases respectively, with 16 bases between them. DNA of the CDR3: TGCGCCAGCAGCACTAAAGACGGGGCCCCGAACACCGGGGAGCTGTTTTTT. Protein product: CASSTKDGAPNTGELFF.

V gene TRBV27 combines with J gene TRBJ1-6, with 7 bases identical to TRBD1. Germline-derived CDR1 and CDR2 are MNHEY and SMNVEV (reference sequence). Trimming cost V 1 base and J 3 bases; bases outside gene matches: 3. The CDR3 runs 16 residues. CDR3 region: CASSLFGQVYNSPLHF. The CDR3 DNA follows: TGTGCCAGCAGTTTATTCGGACAGGTCTATAATTCACCCCTCCACTTT.

This chain links TRBV11-2 with TRBJ1-1; D gene uncertain. The V end lost 1 base, the J end lost 7 bases, and 1 base lay between the germline ends. The CDR3 totals 10 residues. Germline lookup yields CDR1 SGHAT and CDR2 FQNNGV. CDR3 loop: CASSLVEAFF. DNA for the CDR3: TGTGCCAGCAGCTTAGTTGAAGCTTTCTTT.

The genes are TRBV7-8 and TRBJ1-1; 11 nucleotides line up with TRBD1. V was clipped by 7 bases and J by 3 bases; unmatched bases: 10. CDR1 SGHVS and CDR2 FQNEAQ come from the germline V gene. The CDR3 is 16 amino acids. CDR3 nucleotide sequence: TGTGCCAGCACTCCGGGACAGGGGGGATTGGACACTGAAGCTTTCTTT. Amino acid sequence: CASTPGQGGLDTEAFF.

The gene calls are TRBV5-1 and TRBJ1-2; D is undetermined. The CDR3 consists of 13 residues. Germline V gene lookup returns CDR1 SGHRS and CDR2 YFSETQ. Trimming removed 5 bases from V and 8 bases from J, with 16 bases in between. The CDR3 DNA sequence: TGCGCCAGCAGTAATAGAACGTCCGGCGGCTACACCTTC. It translates to CASSNRTSGGYTF.

This chain connects TRBV11-1 to TRBJ2-1, with 7 bases that match TRBD2. With 0 bases clipped from V and 7 bases from J, the junction kept 0 bases outside the gene matches. CDR1 SGHAT and CDR2 FQDESV come from the germline V gene (reference sequence). The CDR3 runs 13 residues. The CDR3 protein is CASSLAGGNEQFF. DNA for the CDR3: TGTGCCAGCAGCTTAGCGGGAGGGAATGAGCAGTTCTTC.

This clone was picked up one time. J is TRBJ1-1 and V is TRBV5-1; no definite D call. The V and J ends lost 3 bases and 0 bases respectively, with 6 bases between them. CDR3 length: 13 amino acids. CDR1 SGHRS and CDR2 YFSETQ come from the germline V gene. CDR3 sequence: CASSWAVNTEAFF. CDR3 bases: TGCGCCAGCAGCTGGGCGGTGAACACTGAAGCTTTCTTT.

In DNA, the CDR3 is TGTGCCTGGAGTGTACCCTCTGGAAACACCATATATTTT. Translation gives CAWSVPSGNTIYF. The chain has TRBV30 and TRBJ1-3; unclear D gene. V lost 0 bases, J lost 0 bases, and 3 bases lay in between. Germline assignment: CDR1 GTSNPN and CDR2 SVGIG (reference sequence). The CDR3 consists of 13 residues.

The CDR3 loop is CASSSRGAGDTEAFF. The CDR3 DNA sequence: TGTGCCAGCAGTTCCAGGGGGGCTGGGGACACTGAAGCTTTCTTT. V is TRBV27 and J is TRBJ1-1, with 7 bases aligning to TRBD1. The CDR3 is made up of 15 amino acids. J was trimmed by 3 bases and V by 4 bases; bases with no gene match: 8. Germline loops: CDR1 MNHEY, CDR2 SMNVEV (reference sequence).